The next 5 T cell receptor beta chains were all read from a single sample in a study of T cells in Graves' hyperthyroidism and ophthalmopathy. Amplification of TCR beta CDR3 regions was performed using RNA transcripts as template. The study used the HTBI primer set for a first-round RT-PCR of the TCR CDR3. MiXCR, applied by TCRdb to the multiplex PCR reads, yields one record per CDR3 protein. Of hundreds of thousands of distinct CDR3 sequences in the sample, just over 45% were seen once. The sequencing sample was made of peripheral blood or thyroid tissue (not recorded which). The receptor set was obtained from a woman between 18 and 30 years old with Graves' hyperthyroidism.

The CDR3, as DNA: TGTGCCAGCAGTTTCCTACCCGGTCAGGGTGAGAACTATGGCTACACCTTC. The encoded protein is CASSFLPGQGENYGYTF. V is TRBV12-3 or TRBV12-4 and J is TRBJ1-2; maybe TRBD1 (5 bases). The CDR3 sequence is 17 residues long. Trimming took 3 bases from V and 2 from J, leaving 19 bases between them.

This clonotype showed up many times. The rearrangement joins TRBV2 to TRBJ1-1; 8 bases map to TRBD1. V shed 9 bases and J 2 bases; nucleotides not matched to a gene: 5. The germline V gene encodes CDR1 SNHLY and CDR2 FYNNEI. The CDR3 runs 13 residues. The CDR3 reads CARDREGNTEAFF. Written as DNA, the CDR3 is TGTGCCAGGGACAGGGAGGGTAACACTGAAGCTTTCTTT.

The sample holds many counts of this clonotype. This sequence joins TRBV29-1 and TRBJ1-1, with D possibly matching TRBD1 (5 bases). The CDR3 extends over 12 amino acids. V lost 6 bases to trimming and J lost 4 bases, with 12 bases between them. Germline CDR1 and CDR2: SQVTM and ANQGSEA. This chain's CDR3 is CSVHPGGTEAFF. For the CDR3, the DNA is TGCAGCGTCCACCCGGGGGGCACTGAAGCTTTCTTT.

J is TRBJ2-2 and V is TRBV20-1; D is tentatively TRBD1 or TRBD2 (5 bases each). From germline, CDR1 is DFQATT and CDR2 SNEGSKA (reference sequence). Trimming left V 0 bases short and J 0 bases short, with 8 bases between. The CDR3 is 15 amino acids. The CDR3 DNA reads TGCAGTGCTAGAGATGGGACCGCGAACACCGGGGAGCTGTTTTTT. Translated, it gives CSARDGTANTGELFF.

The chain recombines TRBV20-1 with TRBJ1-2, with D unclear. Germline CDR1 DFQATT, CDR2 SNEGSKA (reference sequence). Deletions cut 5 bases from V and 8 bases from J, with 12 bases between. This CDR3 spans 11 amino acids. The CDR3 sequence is CSARRAGGYTF. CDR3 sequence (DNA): TGCAGTGCTCGACGGGCCGGGGGCTACACCTTC.